This TCR beta chain was profiled in a study of blood T cell repertoires in COVID-19. Study as a whole: Samples representing acute and convalescent COVID-19 were sourced from the United States, Italy and Spain. Nucleic acid was either cDNA or gDNA, and it came from T cells, B-cell-depleted T cells, or PBMCs.

In Cohort 3, a recovered donor had either two negative PCRs, clearance, or symptom resolution. CDR1 SGDLS and CDR2 YYNGEE come from the germline V gene. Trimming took 2 bases from V and 1 from J; bases not matched to a gene: 4. The length of the CDR3 is 18 residues. Per the original methods: From reference gene primer amplification, estimates of nucleated cell counts were derived. The table came from immunoSEQ multiplex PCR; TCRdb's copy has only in-frame clones and leaves some out. The V and J calls and clone size come from that table; D and trimming were worked out from the DNA. The sample has roughly 250,000 clones; 88% are singletons.

This clonotype was obtained from a woman in her 50s who had recovered from COVID-19. The chain carries TRBV9 and TRBJ2-1, with 15 bases fitting TRBD2. Sequencing was done on a sample of PBMCs or T cells enriched from blood (not recorded which). The CDR3 here is CASSVGTSGRSSYNEQFF. The DNA for the CDR3 is TGTGCCAGCAGCGTCGGGACTAGCGGGAGGAGTTCCTACAATGAGCAGTTCTTC.